The 29 T cell receptor beta chains in this list originate from one sample, sequenced in a study of technical replicates of blood from several donors. Generated by immunoSEQ multiplex PCR, the TCRdb table keeps only in-frame clones and is missing some. The sample has approximately 59,000 clones, approximately 86% seen once. Sequencing was carried out using PBMCs. These TCRs come from a human donor in good health. Some clones in this sample may be carry-over from other donors' samples.

This sequence joins TRBV6-1 and TRBJ1-2, with D possibly TRBD1 on 5 matching bases. The length of the CDR3 is 13 residues. V was clipped by 6 bases and J by 4 bases, with 12 bases between them. Germline CDR1 reads MNHNS; CDR2 reads SASEGT. The CDR3 coding sequence is TGTGCCAGCAGCTGGGGGGATGGCTATGGCTACACCTTC. It codes for CASSWGDGYGYTF.

The chain combines TRBV25-1 with TRBJ2-2; D is ambiguous. V gave up 10 bases and J gave up 8 bases, with 11 bases separating them. CDR1 and CDR2 (germline): MGHDK, SYGVNS. CDR3 length: 11 amino acids. The CDR3 sequence: CATLRLGELFF. CDR3 sequence (DNA): TGTGCCACCCTCCGTTTGGGGGAGCTGTTTTTT.

The sample holds one count of this clone. This chain uses TRBV7-8 with TRBJ2-7; D is undetermined. V shed 5 bases and J shed 7 bases, with 12 bases lying between them. The CDR3 is made up of 12 amino acids. Germline assignment: CDR1 SGHVS and CDR2 FQNEAQ. The CDR3 DNA is TGTGCCAGCAGCCAGACTGGCCTGGAGCAGTACTTC. This gives the protein CASSQTGLEQYF.

The CDR3, as DNA: TGTGCCAGTAGTATGGGCAGGAACTCTGGAAACACCATATATTTT. Translation: CASSMGRNSGNTIYF. The V call is TRBV19, the J call TRBJ1-3; no clear D. The CDR3 has 15 amino acids. Trimming shortened V by 3 bases and J by 0 bases, and 9 bases separated the two germline ends. Germline CDR1 is LNHDA and CDR2 is SQIVND (reference sequence).

This clone came up once. V usage is TRBV5-1 and J usage is TRBJ2-7; D uncertain. This CDR3 region has 14 residues. Per germline, CDR1 SGHRS and CDR2 YFSETQ. The ends were cut back, 0 bases at V and 3 bases at J, with 10 bases in the middle. The CDR3 protein is CASSLVSGYYEQYF. CDR3 nucleotides: TGCGCCAGCAGCTTGGTCTCAGGATACTACGAGCAGTACTTC.

The chain combines TRBV19 with TRBJ2-1; tentative D call: TRBD1 (5 bases). Germline V CDR1 and CDR2: LNHDA, SQIVND (reference sequence). The V end was cut by 1 base, the J end by 9 bases, with 25 bases between. There are 18 residues in the CDR3. Written as DNA, the CDR3 is TGTGCCAGTAGTATAGTCAGAGTTGGGCCTGGGGCGCCGTCTGAGCAGTTCTTC. As protein: CASSIVRVGPGAPSEQFF.

V usage is TRBV6-1 and J usage is TRBJ2-3, with 9 bases aligning to TRBD2. CDR1 and CDR2 (germline): MNHNS, SASEGT. The CDR3 runs 15 residues. The trim removed 2 bases at V and 2 bases at J, leaving 2 bases unmatched. Here the CDR3 reads CASSEKRGATDTQYF. The CDR3 DNA reads as TGTGCCAGCAGTGAAAAGCGGGGGGCCACAGATACGCAGTATTTT.

The CDR3 DNA reads as TGTGCCAGCTCACCAAGTTGGGGAACAGGGGAGAGCTCCTACGAGCAGTACTTC. Protein product: CASSPSWGTGESSYEQYF. The chain recombines TRBV18 with TRBJ2-7, with 7 bases aligning to TRBD1. The V gene's germline CDR1 is KGHSH and CDR2 LQKENI. The CDR3 loop spans 18 amino acids. V dropped 2 bases and J dropped 0; count of bases not matched to a gene: 13.

This chain connects TRBV11-2 to TRBJ1-2; D perhaps matches TRBD1 (5 bases). Germline V gene data show CDR1 as SGHAT and CDR2 as FQNNGV. With 1 base removed from V and 7 bases from J, the gap between germline ends came to 16 bases. This CDR3 has 15 residues. CDR3 nucleotides: TGTGCCAGCAGCTTAGGACAGATTGGAAGGGGTGGCTACACCTTC. It is translated as CASSLGQIGRGGYTF.

In its sample, this clone was seen once. The rearrangement uses TRBV29-1 and TRBJ1-1; 8 bases line up with TRBD1. J lost 3 bases, V lost 7 bases, and 7 bases had no gene match. Germline V gene data show CDR1 as SQVTM and CDR2 as ANQGSEA. The CDR3 has 13 residues. This chain's CDR3 is CSGLQGVYTEAFF. CDR3 nucleotide sequence: TGCAGCGGACTACAGGGGGTCTACACTGAAGCTTTCTTT.

This clone was found a few times. The rearrangement links TRBV30 to TRBJ1-1; no clear D. This CDR3 is built from 14 residues. CDR1 and CDR2 (germline): GTSNPN, SVGIG (reference sequence). With 2 bases removed from V and 3 bases from J, the gap between germline ends came to 13 bases. This chain's CDR3 is CAWSRGFGDTEAFF. The CDR3 DNA reads as TGTGCCTGGAGTCGGGGTTTCGGAGACACTGAAGCTTTCTTT.

The rearrangement uses TRBV5-1 and TRBJ2-5; 9 bases align to TRBD1. V shed 0 bases and J 5 bases; nucleotides not matched to a gene: 5. The CDR3 totals 15 residues. Germline CDR1 is SGHRS and CDR2 is YFSETQ. CDR3 protein: CASSLGQGGGETQYF. Here the CDR3 DNA reads TGCGCCAGCAGCTTGGGACAGGGGGGAGGTGAGACCCAGTACTTC. Full variable domain (missing parts from reference TRBV5-1 and TRBJ2-5): KAGVTQTPRYLIKTRGQQVTLSCSPISGHRSVSWYQQTPGQGLQFLFEYFSETQRNKGNFPGRFSGRQFSNSRSEMNVSTLELGDSALYLCASSLGQGGGETQYFGPGTRLLVL.

This rearrangement joins TRBV5-8 to TRBJ2-7; 8 bases are shared with TRBD2. After removal of 2 bases from V and 2 bases from J, the junction contained 6 bases not matched to a gene. The germline V gene has CDR1 SGHTS and CDR2 YDEGEE. The CDR3 length is 15 residues. CDR3 sequence reads: CASSLRGGGTYEQYF. The CDR3 bases are TGTGCCAGCAGCTTACGGGGGGGAGGGACCTACGAGCAGTACTTC.

V usage is TRBV4-2 and J usage is TRBJ1-3, with a tentative D call TRBD1 (6 bases). The CDR3 length is 16 residues. Trimming pared 5 bases from V and 4 bases from J, leaving 18 bases between. Germline CDR1 and CDR2: LGHNA and YNFKEQ. In DNA, the CDR3 is TGTGCCAGCAGCTTATTTGGGGGCCTCGAGGGAAACACCATATATTTT. It yields the protein CASSLFGGLEGNTIYF.

V usage is TRBV7-9 and J usage is TRBJ1-5, with a weak D call TRBD1 (5 bases). The CDR3 runs 13 residues. Germline loops: CDR1 SEHNR, CDR2 FQNEAQ (reference sequence). Trimming stripped 1 base from V and 10 bases from J, with 11 bases between. This chain's CDR3 is CASSLDRTQPQHF. CDR3 sequence (DNA): TGTGCCAGCAGCTTAGACAGGACACAACCCCAGCATTTT. Full variable domain (outside the CDR3, taken from reference TRBV7-9 and TRBJ1-5): DTGVSQNPRHKITKRGQNVTFRCDPISEHNRLYWYRQTLGQGPEFLTYFQNEAQLEKSRLLSDRFSAERPKGSFSTLEIQRTEQGDSAMYLCASSLDRTQPQHFGDGTRLSIL.

The chain employs TRBV7-2 and TRBJ2-1; D gene ambiguous. The CDR3 contains 11 residues. Trimming shortened V by 2 bases and J by 9 bases, and 5 bases separated the two germline ends. CDR1 SGHTA and CDR2 FQGNSA come from the germline V gene. The CDR3 DNA reads TGTGCCAGCAGCTTAATTCGTGAGCAGTTCTTC. Translating it yields CASSLIREQFF.

This clone was seen a single time. V and J are TRBV29-1 and TRBJ1-1; D is uncertain. Trimming pared 2 bases from V and 0 bases from J, leaving 7 bases between. Looked up from germline, CDR1 is SQVTM and CDR2 is ANQGSEA. CDR3 length: 13 amino acids. The DNA for the CDR3 is TGCAGCGTTGAAAGATCGGTGAACACTGAAGCTTTCTTT. Protein: CSVERSVNTEAFF.

The rearrangement uses TRBV19 and TRBJ1-5; the D gene is possibly TRBD1 (6 bases). The CDR3 is made up of 15 amino acids. Germline CDR1 is LNHDA and CDR2 is SQIVND (reference sequence). V was pared by 10 bases and J by 4 bases, with 20 bases between. Written as DNA, the CDR3 is TGTGCCACCTCTAGTTCACAGGGAACAAATCAGCCCCAGCATTTT. Amino acids: CATSSSQGTNQPQHF.

The chain carries TRBV6-5 and TRBJ2-3, with D perhaps matching TRBD2 (5 bases). CDR1 and CDR2 (germline): MNHEY, SVGAGI. V gave up 7 bases and J gave up 2 bases, with 13 bases separating them. This CDR3 has 14 residues. The CDR3 DNA follows: TGTGCCAGCAAGTCCGGGGTCTCCACAGATACGCAGTATTTT. Translation gives CASKSGVSTDTQYF.

The chain combines TRBV4-2 with TRBJ2-5; 8 bases line up with TRBD1. The ends lost 3 bases at V and 7 bases at J; junction bases unmatched: 7. Germline V gene data show CDR1 as LGHNA and CDR2 as YNFKEQ. This CDR3 has 14 amino acids. The CDR3 protein is CASSQGTGPTTQYF. As DNA, the CDR3 is TGTGCCAGCAGCCAGGGGACAGGCCCGACGACCCAGTACTTC.

V and J are TRBV5-4 and TRBJ1-3, with D perhaps matching TRBD1 (6 bases). Germline CDR1 and CDR2: SGHNT and YYREEE (reference sequence). Trimming took off 3 bases at V and 1 base at J, with 17 bases between the two ends. This CDR3 is 17 amino acids long. The CDR3 DNA reads TGTGCCAGCAGCTCGGGTGGAGGACAGAGATCTGGAAACACCATATATTTT. Translated, it gives CASSSGGGQRSGNTIYF.

This chain uses TRBV7-2 with TRBJ2-3; perhaps TRBD1 as D (5 bases). The ends were cut back, 5 bases at V and 6 bases at J, with 18 bases in the middle. The CDR3 has 15 amino acids. Germline values: CDR1 SGHTA, CDR2 FQGNSA. DNA for the CDR3: TGTGCCAGCAGCACGAGGACACCATCATCCGATACGCAGTATTTT. Translation gives CASSTRTPSSDTQYF. The full variable domain, rest sourced from reference TRBV7-2 and TRBJ2-3, is GAGVSQSPSNKVTEKGKDVELRCDPISGHTALYWYRQSLGQGLEFLIYFQGNSAPDKSGLPSDRFSAERTGGSVSTLTIQRTQQEDSAVYLCASSTRTPSSDTQYFGPGTRLTVL.

This chain joins TRBV6-1 and TRBJ2-3; 13 bases align to TRBD2. Germline trimming cut 5 bases from V and 5 bases from J; bases unmatched to any gene: 4. This CDR3 is built from 15 residues. CDR1 and CDR2 from the germline V gene are MNHNS and SASEGT. The CDR3 is CASSRLAGGGDTQYF. The CDR3 DNA is TGTGCCAGCAGTCGACTAGCGGGGGGCGGAGATACGCAGTATTTT.

V gene TRBV6-1 combines with J gene TRBJ2-1; TRBD2 agrees at 11 bases. Trimming at V came to 5 bases and at J to 5 bases, leaving 5 bases not matched to a gene. Germline lookup yields CDR1 MNHNS and CDR2 SASEGT. The CDR3 covers 15 residues. CDR3 in amino acids: CASSPLAGVNNEQFF. Written as DNA, the CDR3 is TGTGCCAGCAGTCCACTAGCGGGAGTCAACAATGAGCAGTTCTTC.

The rearrangement uses TRBV29-1 and TRBJ2-7; a possible D gene is TRBD1 (6 bases). V lost 5 bases and J 0 bases, leaving 11 bases between the germline ends. CDR1 is SQVTM, CDR2 ANQGSEA, per germline. The CDR3 length is 13 residues. CDR3 sequence reads: CSVLTGNSYEQYF. CDR3 nucleotide sequence: TGCAGCGTTCTAACAGGGAACTCCTACGAGCAGTACTTC.

The count of this clone is one. The chain couples TRBV5-6 to TRBJ1-1; D might be TRBD1 (6 bases). CDR3 size: 16 residues. Per germline, CDR1 SGHDT and CDR2 YYEEEE. V was cut by 4 bases and J by 5 bases, with 21 bases left in between. CDR3 sequence: CASSDTQGGAQTEAFF. The DNA for the CDR3 is TGTGCCAGCAGCGACACCCAAGGGGGGGCGCAGACTGAAGCTTTCTTT.

The gene calls are TRBV7-2 and TRBJ1-2; D remains ambiguous. This CDR3 spans 15 amino acids. V was trimmed by 5 bases and J by 4 bases, leaving 17 bases between them. The germline V gene encodes CDR1 SGHTA and CDR2 FQGNSA. CDR3 region: CASSPGGSVSYGYTF. The CDR3, as DNA: TGTGCCAGCAGCCCGGGCGGGTCAGTCAGCTATGGCTACACCTTC.

V gene TRBV12-5 combines with J gene TRBJ2-5; no firm D call. Between the trimmed V and J ends, which lost 5 bases and 5 bases, there was a span of 6 bases. This CDR3 comprises 11 residues. The germline CDR1 and CDR2 sequences are LGHNT and FRNRAP. This CDR3 is CASGTRETQYF. The DNA for the CDR3 is TGTGCTAGTGGTACCCGGGAGACCCAGTACTTC. Variable domain in full (rest from reference TRBV12-5 and TRBJ2-5): DARVTQTPRHKVTEMGQEVTMRCQPILGHNTVFWYRQTMMQGLELLAYFRNRAPLDDSGMPKDRFSAEMPDATLATLKIQPSEPRDSAVYFCASGTRETQYFGPGTRLLVL.

The chain carries TRBV7-9 and TRBJ2-7, with 8 nucleotides matching TRBD2. Germline CDR1 SEHNR, CDR2 FQNEAQ (reference sequence). The CDR3 consists of 14 residues. V dropped 0 bases and J dropped 7; count of bases not matched to a gene: 5. The CDR3: CASSLAGTRVEQYF. Here the CDR3 DNA reads TGTGCCAGCAGCTTAGCGGGGACTAGGGTTGAGCAGTACTTC.